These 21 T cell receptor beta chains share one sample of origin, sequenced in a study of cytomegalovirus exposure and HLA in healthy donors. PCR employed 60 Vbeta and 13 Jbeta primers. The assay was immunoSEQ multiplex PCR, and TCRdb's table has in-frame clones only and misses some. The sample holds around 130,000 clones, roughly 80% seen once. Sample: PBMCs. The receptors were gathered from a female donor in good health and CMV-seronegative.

The CDR3 spells CASRAGTGSLSYNEQFF. The CDR3 bases are TGTGCCAGCAGAGCCGGGACAGGGAGTCTCTCCTACAATGAGCAGTTCTTC. This rearrangement joins TRBV9 to TRBJ2-1; 9 nucleotides line up with TRBD1. The CDR3 consists of 17 residues. V was clipped by 5 bases and J by 0 bases; unmatched bases: 9. The germline gives CDR1 SGDLS, CDR2 YYNGEE.

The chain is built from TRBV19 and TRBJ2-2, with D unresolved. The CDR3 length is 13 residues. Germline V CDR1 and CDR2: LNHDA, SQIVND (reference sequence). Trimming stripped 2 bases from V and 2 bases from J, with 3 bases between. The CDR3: CASSILNTGELFF. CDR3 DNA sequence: TGTGCCAGTAGTATACTAAACACCGGGGAGCTGTTTTTT.

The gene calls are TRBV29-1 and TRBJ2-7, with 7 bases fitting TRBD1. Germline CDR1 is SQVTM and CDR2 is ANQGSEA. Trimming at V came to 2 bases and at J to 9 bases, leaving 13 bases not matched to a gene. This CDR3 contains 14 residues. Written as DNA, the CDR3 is TGCAGCGTTGAAATGGGACAGCCCCTACGAGGGCAGTACTTC. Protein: CSVEMGQPLRGQYF.

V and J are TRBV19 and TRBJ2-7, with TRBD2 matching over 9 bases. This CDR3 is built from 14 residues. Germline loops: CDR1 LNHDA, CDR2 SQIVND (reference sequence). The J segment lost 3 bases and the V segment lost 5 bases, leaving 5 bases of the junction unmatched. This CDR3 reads CASSYSGRLYEQYF. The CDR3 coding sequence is TGTGCCAGTAGTTACAGCGGGAGGCTCTACGAGCAGTACTTC.

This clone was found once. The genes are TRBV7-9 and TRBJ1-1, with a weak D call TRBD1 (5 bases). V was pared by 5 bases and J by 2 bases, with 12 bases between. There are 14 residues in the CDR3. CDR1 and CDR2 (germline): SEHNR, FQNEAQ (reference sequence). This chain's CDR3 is CASSGGRENTEAFF. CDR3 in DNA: TGTGCCAGCAGCGGGGGGAGAGAAAACACTGAAGCTTTCTTT.

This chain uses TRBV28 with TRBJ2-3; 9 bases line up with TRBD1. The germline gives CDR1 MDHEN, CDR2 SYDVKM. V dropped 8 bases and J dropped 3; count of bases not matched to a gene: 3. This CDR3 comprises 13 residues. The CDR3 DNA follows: TGTGCCAGCGAGGGACAGGGAACAGATACGCAGTATTTT. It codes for CASEGQGTDTQYF.

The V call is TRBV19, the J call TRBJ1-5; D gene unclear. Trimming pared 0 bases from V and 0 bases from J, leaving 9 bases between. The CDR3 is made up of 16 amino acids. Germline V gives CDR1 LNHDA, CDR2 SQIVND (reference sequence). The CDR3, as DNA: TGTGCCAGTAGTATAGATGCAGTCCATAGCAATCAGCCCCAGCATTTT. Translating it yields CASSIDAVHSNQPQHF.

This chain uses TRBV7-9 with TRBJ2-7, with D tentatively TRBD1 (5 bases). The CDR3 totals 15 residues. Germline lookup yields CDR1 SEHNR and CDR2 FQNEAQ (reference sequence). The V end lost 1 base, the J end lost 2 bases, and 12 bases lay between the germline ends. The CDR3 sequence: CASSLGVDSPYEQYF. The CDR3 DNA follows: TGTGCCAGCAGCTTAGGGGTCGACAGTCCCTACGAGCAGTACTTC.

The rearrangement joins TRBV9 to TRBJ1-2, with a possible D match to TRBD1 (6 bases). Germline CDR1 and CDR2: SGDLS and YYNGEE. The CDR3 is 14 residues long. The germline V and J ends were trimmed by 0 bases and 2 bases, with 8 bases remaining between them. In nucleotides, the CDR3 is TGTGCCAGCAGCGTAGGGACAGAGAACTATGGCTACACCTTC. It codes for CASSVGTENYGYTF.

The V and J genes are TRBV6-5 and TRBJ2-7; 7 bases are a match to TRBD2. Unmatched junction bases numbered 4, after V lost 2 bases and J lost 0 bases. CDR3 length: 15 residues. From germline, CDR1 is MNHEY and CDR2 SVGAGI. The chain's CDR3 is CASSYESGGSYEQYF. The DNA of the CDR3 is TGTGCCAGCAGTTACGAGTCGGGAGGCTCCTACGAGCAGTACTTC.

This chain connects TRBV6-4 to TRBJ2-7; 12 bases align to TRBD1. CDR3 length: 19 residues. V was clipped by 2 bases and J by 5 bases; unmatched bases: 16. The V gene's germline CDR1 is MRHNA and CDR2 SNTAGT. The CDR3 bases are TGTGCCAGCAGTGACCCTACCTCCGGGACAGGGGGCTGCTGCCACGAGCAGTACTTC. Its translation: CASSDPTSGTGGCCHEQYF.

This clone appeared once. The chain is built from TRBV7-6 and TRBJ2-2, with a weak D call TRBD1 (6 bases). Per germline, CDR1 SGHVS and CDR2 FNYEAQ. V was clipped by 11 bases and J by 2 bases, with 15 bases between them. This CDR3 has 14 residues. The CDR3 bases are TGTGCCTCCGCCGGGACATATAACACCGGGGAGCTGTTTTTT. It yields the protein CASAGTYNTGELFF.

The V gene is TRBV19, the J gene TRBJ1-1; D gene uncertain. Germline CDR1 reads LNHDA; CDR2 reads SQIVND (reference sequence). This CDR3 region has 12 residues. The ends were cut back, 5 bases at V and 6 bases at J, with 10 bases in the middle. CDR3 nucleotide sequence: TGTGCCAGTAGTTCCGTTGGGCCTGAAGCTTTCTTT. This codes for CASSSVGPEAFF.

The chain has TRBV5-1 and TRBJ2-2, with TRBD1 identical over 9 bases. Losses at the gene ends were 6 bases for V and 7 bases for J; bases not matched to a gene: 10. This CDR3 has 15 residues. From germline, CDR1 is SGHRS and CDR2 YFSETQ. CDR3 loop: CASITGTGRNGELFF. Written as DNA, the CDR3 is TGCGCCAGCATAACCGGGACAGGGCGGAACGGGGAGCTGTTTTTT.

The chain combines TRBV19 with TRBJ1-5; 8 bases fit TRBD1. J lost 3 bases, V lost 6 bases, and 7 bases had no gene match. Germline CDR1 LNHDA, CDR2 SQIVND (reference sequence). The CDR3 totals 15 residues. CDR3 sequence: CASRITGGTNQPQHF. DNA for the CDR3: TGTGCCAGTAGGATTACAGGGGGGACCAATCAGCCCCAGCATTTT.

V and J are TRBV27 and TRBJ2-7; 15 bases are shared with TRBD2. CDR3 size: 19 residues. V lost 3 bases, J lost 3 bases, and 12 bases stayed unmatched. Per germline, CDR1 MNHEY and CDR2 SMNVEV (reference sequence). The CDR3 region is CASSLKVGLAGGSYYEQYF. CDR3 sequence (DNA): TGTGCCAGCAGTTTGAAAGTGGGACTAGCGGGAGGAAGCTACTACGAGCAGTACTTC.

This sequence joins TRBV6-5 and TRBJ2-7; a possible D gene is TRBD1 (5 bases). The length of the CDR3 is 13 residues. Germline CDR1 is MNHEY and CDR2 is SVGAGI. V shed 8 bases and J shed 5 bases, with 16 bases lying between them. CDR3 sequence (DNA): TGTGCCAGCCAGGGCCCCTTGTCGGACGAGCAGTACTTC. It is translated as CASQGPLSDEQYF.

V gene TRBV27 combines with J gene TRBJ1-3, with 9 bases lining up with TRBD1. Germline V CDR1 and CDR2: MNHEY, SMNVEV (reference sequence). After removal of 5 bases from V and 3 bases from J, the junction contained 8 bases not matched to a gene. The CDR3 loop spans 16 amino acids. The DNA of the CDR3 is TGTGCCAGCAGTCCCGGACAGGGGACATTTGGAAACACCATATATTTT. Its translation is CASSPGQGTFGNTIYF.

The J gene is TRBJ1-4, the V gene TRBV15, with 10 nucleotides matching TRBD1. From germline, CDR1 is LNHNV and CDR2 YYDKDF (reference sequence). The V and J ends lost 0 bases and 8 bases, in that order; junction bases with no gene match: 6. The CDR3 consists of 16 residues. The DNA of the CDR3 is TGTGCCACCAGCAGAGATGGGGACAGGGGAGACGAAAAACTGTTTTTT. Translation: CATSRDGDRGDEKLFF. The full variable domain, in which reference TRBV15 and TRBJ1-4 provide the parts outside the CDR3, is DAMVIQNPRYQVTQFGKPVTLSCSQTLNHNVMYWYQQKSSQAPKLLFHYYDKDFNNEADTPDNFQSRRPNTSFCFLDIRSPGLGDTAMYLCATSRDGDRGDEKLFFGSGTQLSVL.

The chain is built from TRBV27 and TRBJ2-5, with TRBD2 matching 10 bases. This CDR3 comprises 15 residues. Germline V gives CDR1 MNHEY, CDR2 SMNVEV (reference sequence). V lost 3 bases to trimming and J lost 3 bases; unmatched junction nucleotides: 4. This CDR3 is CASSFHGLAEETQYF. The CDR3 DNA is TGTGCCAGCAGTTTTCACGGACTAGCGGAAGAGACCCAGTACTTC.

CDR3 nucleotides: TGTGCCAGCAGCTTAGTAGGTAGCGGGAGCATGGGAAATGAGCAGTTCTTC. It yields the protein CASSLVGSGSMGNEQFF. V and J are TRBV7-2 and TRBJ2-1; 9 positions match TRBD2. The V gene end was trimmed by 1 base and the J gene end by 7 bases; junction bases not matched to a gene: 11. The germline V gene has CDR1 SGHTA and CDR2 FQGNSA. The CDR3 has 17 residues.